The next 32 T cell receptor beta chains were all read from a single sample in a study of blood T cell repertoires in COVID-19. Using immunoSEQ multiplex PCR, the repertoire was profiled, and TCRdb retains in-frame clones only, with some absent. The profile covers roughly 180,000 clones, with approximately 85% appearing a single time and around 7.5% taken by the ten largest. The sequenced sample was peripheral blood. The source is a woman aged 60-75 years with acute or convalescent COVID-19.

This chain links TRBV24-1 with TRBJ2-2, with D perhaps TRBD1 (6 bases). V gave up 9 bases and J gave up 5 bases, with 18 bases separating them. The CDR3 extends over 15 amino acids. Germline V gives CDR1 KGHDR, CDR2 SFDVKD. In nucleotides, the CDR3 is TGTGCCACCGCGTCCGGGACAACACTTACCGGGGAGCTGTTTTTT. It yields the protein CATASGTTLTGELFF.

The V gene is TRBV24-1, the J gene TRBJ2-1; 7 nucleotides match TRBD1. The ends lost 2 bases at V and 8 bases at J; junction bases unmatched: 8. This CDR3 contains 15 residues. CDR1 is KGHDR and CDR2 is SFDVKD in the germline V gene. The CDR3 sequence is CATSDSGTAGDEQFF. CDR3 DNA sequence: TGTGCCACCAGTGATTCGGGGACAGCAGGCGATGAGCAGTTCTTC.

The rearrangement links TRBV3-1 (or the pseudogene TRBV3-2) to TRBJ1-3; TRBD1 matches 7 bases. The CDR3 covers 16 residues. J was trimmed by 2 bases and V by 4 bases; bases with no gene match: 8. The germline V gene encodes CDR1 LGHDT and CDR2 YNNKEL (reference sequence). The CDR3 DNA reads TGTGCCAGCAGCCCGCGACAGGGTGTGACTGGAAACACCATATATTTT. This encodes CASSPRQGVTGNTIYF.

The chain couples TRBV14 to TRBJ2-1, with 10 bases matching TRBD2. Unmatched junction bases numbered 11, after V lost 2 bases and J lost 10 bases. The CDR3 consists of 16 residues. Per germline, CDR1 SGHDN and CDR2 FVKESK. CDR3 nucleotide sequence: TGTGCCAGCAGCCAACTATGGCTAGCGGGAGATGGGGAGCAGTTCTTC. Translating it yields CASSQLWLAGDGEQFF.

The chain recombines TRBV19 with TRBJ1-1, with TRBD1 identical over 12 bases. With 8 bases clipped from V and 10 bases from J, the junction kept 5 bases outside the gene matches. The germline gives CDR1 LNHDA, CDR2 SQIVND (reference sequence). The CDR3 loop spans 12 amino acids. CDR3 nucleotide sequence: TGTGCCAGTTCGGGACAGGGGGCGGCAGCTTTCTTT. Protein sequence: CASSGQGAAAFF.

This clone was observed a few times. The chain employs TRBV20-1 and TRBJ1-2, with D uncertain. This CDR3 is built from 14 residues. Trimming left V 3 bases short and J 0 bases short, with 11 bases between. The germline gives CDR1 DFQATT, CDR2 SNEGSKA (reference sequence). CDR3 sequence reads: CSASSRGPNYGYTF. The DNA of the CDR3 is TGCAGTGCTAGTTCGAGAGGTCCTAACTATGGCTACACCTTC.

The rearrangement uses TRBV29-1 and TRBJ1-4; 10 bases map to TRBD1. This CDR3 has 14 residues. In germline, CDR1 is SQVTM, CDR2 ANQGSEA. V was pared by 2 bases and J by 10 bases, with 7 bases of the junction left unmatched. DNA for the CDR3: TGCAGCGTTGAAAGCATCAGGACAGGGGGAAAACTGTTTTTT. Translating gives CSVESIRTGGKLFF.

This rearrangement joins TRBV18 to TRBJ2-2, with TRBD1 identical over 8 bases. The CDR3 spans 15 residues. Germline V gene data show CDR1 as KGHSH and CDR2 as LQKENI. V lost 6 bases, J lost 5 bases, and 8 bases stayed unmatched. DNA for the CDR3: TGTGCCAGCTCTCCTTCGACAGGGGTGACCGGGGAGCTGTTTTTT. Protein sequence: CASSPSTGVTGELFF.

This clone was counted between two and nine times. The chain combines TRBV9 with TRBJ1-3, with D possibly TRBD1 on 6 matching bases. The CDR3 spans 15 residues. Trimming left V 2 bases short and J 8 bases short, with 17 bases between. Germline values: CDR1 SGDLS, CDR2 YYNGEE. The chain's CDR3 is CASSVSGGALHTIYF. The DNA for the CDR3 is TGTGCCAGCAGCGTCTCGGGGGGCGCGTTGCACACCATATATTTT.

The J gene is TRBJ2-7, the V gene TRBV2; no clear D. The CDR3 covers 14 residues. Germline lookup yields CDR1 SNHLY and CDR2 FYNNEI. The germline V and J ends were trimmed by 0 bases and 5 bases, with 11 bases remaining between them. As DNA, the CDR3 is TGTGCCAGCAGTGAAGCGCGCACCCTTAACGAGCAGTACTTC. It translates to CASSEARTLNEQYF.

This chain uses TRBV6-5 with TRBJ2-7, with 11 positions matching TRBD1. The CDR3 length is 15 residues. Germline CDR1 MNHEY, CDR2 SVGAGI. V lost 6 bases, J lost 4 bases, and 8 bases stayed unmatched. The CDR3 spells CASRPRTGGAYEQYV. The CDR3 coding sequence is TGTGCCAGCAGACCCAGGACAGGGGGCGCGTACGAGCAGTACGTC.

The chain has TRBV30 and TRBJ2-1; 8 positions match TRBD2. The CDR3 has 16 amino acids. In germline, CDR1 is GTSNPN, CDR2 SVGIG (reference sequence). V lost 3 bases, J lost 0 bases, and 7 bases stayed unmatched. Here the CDR3 DNA reads TGTGCCTGGAGGGGGCTAGCGGGTGGCTCCTACAATGAGCAGTTCTTC. The encoded protein is CAWRGLAGGSYNEQFF.

This clone was counted once. V is TRBV15 and J is TRBJ2-1, with D possibly TRBD2 on 6 matching bases. CDR1 LNHNV and CDR2 YYDKDF come from the germline V gene (reference sequence). This CDR3 has 14 residues. With 2 bases removed from V and 9 bases from J, the gap between germline ends came to 14 bases. CDR3 DNA sequence: TGTGCCACCAGCAGACGTGGGGGGAGGAGTGAGCAGTTCTTC. Residues: CATSRRGGRSEQFF.

V is TRBV9 and J is TRBJ1-3; D possibly corresponds to TRBD1 (6 bases). CDR1 is SGDLS and CDR2 is YYNGEE in the germline V gene. This CDR3 has 16 amino acids. Trimming took off 0 bases at V and 1 base at J, with 11 bases between the two ends. The CDR3 DNA sequence: TGTGCCAGCAGCGTAGATGGGGGCCATTCTGGAAACACCATATATTTT. This codes for CASSVDGGHSGNTIYF.

This chain connects TRBV3-1 (or the pseudogene TRBV3-2) to TRBJ1-6; D is undetermined. The CDR3 has 14 residues. Trimming took off 3 bases at V and 7 bases at J, with 10 bases between the two ends. Germline V lookup: CDR1 LGHDT, CDR2 YNNKEL (reference sequence). CDR3 in DNA: TGTGCCAGCAGCCAGTGGACTGTGAATTCACCCCTCCACTTT. Protein product: CASSQWTVNSPLHF.

CDR3 nucleotide sequence: TGTGCCAGCAGTTCTGGACCCCAGGGCATTGAGCAGTTCTTC. It is translated as CASSSGPQGIEQFF. The chain joins TRBV27 to TRBJ2-1; a possible D gene is TRBD1 (5 bases). Germline-derived CDR1 and CDR2 are MNHEY and SMNVEV (reference sequence). The CDR3 extends over 14 amino acids. V was trimmed by 4 bases and J by 9 bases, leaving 16 bases between them.

Here the CDR3 reads CASRGTGVGEKLFF. DNA of the CDR3: TGTGCCAGCAGGGGGACAGGGGTTGGTGAAAAACTGTTTTTT. This sequence joins TRBV28 and TRBJ1-4; 10 bases agree with TRBD1. V shed 6 bases and J 7 bases; nucleotides not matched to a gene: 5. Germline CDR1 MDHEN, CDR2 SYDVKM. This CDR3 has 14 amino acids.

The genes are TRBV5-4 and TRBJ1-6, with TRBD1 identical over 9 bases. The CDR3 runs to 16 residues. V dropped 0 bases and J dropped 7; count of bases not matched to a gene: 5. Germline values: CDR1 SGHNT, CDR2 YYREEE (reference sequence). The CDR3 nucleotides are TGTGCCAGCAGCTTGGAAGGGACAGGGAGCAATTCACCCCTCCACTTT. This translates into CASSLEGTGSNSPLHF.

The chain couples TRBV18 to TRBJ1-1; 9 bases are a match to TRBD1. The V and J ends lost 0 bases and 3 bases, in that order; junction bases with no gene match: 8. Per the germline V gene, CDR1 is KGHSH and CDR2 is LQKENI. The CDR3 is 17 residues long. CDR3: CASSPPGQGILDTEAFF. The CDR3 DNA sequence: TGTGCCAGCTCACCACCGGGACAGGGAATTTTAGACACTGAAGCTTTCTTT.

This clone was recorded a few times. This chain joins TRBV5-5 and TRBJ1-2; no clear D. CDR3 length: 14 amino acids. The germline CDR1 and CDR2 sequences are SGHKS and YYEKEE (reference sequence). V was pared by 4 bases and J by 4 bases, with 14 bases between. The CDR3 loop is CASSPTLLPYGYTF. The CDR3 DNA reads as TGTGCCAGCAGCCCAACCCTCCTACCCTATGGCTACACCTTC.

The chain couples TRBV2 to TRBJ1-6, with TRBD1 matching over 7 bases. This CDR3 comprises 14 residues. Per germline, CDR1 SNHLY and CDR2 FYNNEI. The V and J ends lost 3 bases and 9 bases, in that order; junction bases with no gene match: 5. Here the CDR3 DNA reads TGTGCCAGCAGTGAGGAGACAGGGTCTTCACCCCTCCACTTT. Its protein product is CASSEETGSSPLHF.

The genes are TRBV19 and TRBJ1-5, with a weak D call TRBD1 (5 bases). The length of the CDR3 is 17 residues. The V gene lost 5 bases and the J gene lost 1 base, with 18 bases spanning the gap. From germline, CDR1 is LNHDA and CDR2 SQIVND (reference sequence). CDR3 DNA: TGTGCCAGTAGTCACGTCGGGCAGGGTATGAGCAATCAGCCCCAGCATTTT. Protein product: CASSHVGQGMSNQPQHF.

The chain recombines TRBV6-5 with TRBJ2-5; 9 bases match TRBD1. The CDR3 covers 15 residues. The germline V gene encodes CDR1 MNHEY and CDR2 SVGAGI. V gave up 4 bases and J gave up 5 bases; unmatched junction bases: 8. The CDR3 loop reads CASSLSGQGLETQYF. CDR3 DNA: TGTGCCAGCAGTTTGTCGGGACAGGGCCTTGAGACCCAGTACTTC.

CDR3 sequence (DNA): TGTGCCAGCAGTCGACAGGGGGGCACTGAAGCTTTCTTT. Amino acids: CASSRQGGTEAFF. The rearrangement uses TRBV3-1 (or the pseudogene TRBV3-2) and TRBJ1-1, with 9 bases fitting TRBD1. The length of the CDR3 is 13 residues. Trimming at V came to 6 bases and at J to 4 bases, leaving 3 bases not matched to a gene. CDR1 and CDR2 from the germline V gene are LGHDT and YNNKEL (reference sequence).

The chain combines TRBV13 with TRBJ2-6; weak D call: TRBD2 (5 bases). Trimming stripped 4 bases from V and 0 bases from J, with 10 bases between. The germline CDR1 and CDR2 sequences are PRHDT and FYEKMQ (reference sequence). The length of the CDR3 is 16 residues. CDR3 in amino acids: CASSYGLGSGANVLTF. The CDR3 DNA follows: TGTGCCAGCAGCTACGGACTCGGCTCTGGGGCCAACGTCCTGACTTTC.

The chain employs TRBV2 and TRBJ1-1; tentative D call: TRBD1 (5 bases). V was cut by 6 bases and J by 0 bases, with 17 bases left in between. The CDR3 has 16 amino acids. In germline, CDR1 is SNHLY, CDR2 FYNNEI. In DNA, the CDR3 is TGTGCCAGCAGGGGAGGGGCAGGAAATTTGAACACTGAAGCTTTCTTT. Its translation: CASRGGAGNLNTEAFF. Full variable domain (missing parts from reference TRBV2 and TRBJ1-1): EPEVTQTPSHQVTQMGQEVILRCVPISNHLYFYWYRQILGQKVEFLVSFYNNEISEKSEIFDDQFSVERPDGSNFTLKIRSTKLEDSAMYFCASRGGAGNLNTEAFFGQGTRLTVV.

V usage is TRBV20-1 and J usage is TRBJ1-2, with 9 bases that match TRBD1. The junction had 7 bases not matched to a gene; V was cut back by 3 bases and J by 2 bases. This CDR3 contains 15 residues. The V gene's germline CDR1 is DFQATT and CDR2 SNEGSKA (reference sequence). This CDR3 reads CSASSPGTGNYGYTF. CDR3 bases: TGCAGTGCTAGTTCCCCCGGGACAGGGAACTATGGCTACACCTTC.

The V and J genes are TRBV30 and TRBJ1-5; D gene unclear. The length of the CDR3 is 13 residues. With 5 bases removed from V and 4 bases from J, the gap between germline ends came to 12 bases. CDR1 and CDR2 (germline): GTSNPN, SVGIG (reference sequence). CDR3 nucleotide sequence: TGTGCCTGGCGGTCAGGCCCGAATCAGCCCCAGCATTTT. Its protein product is CAWRSGPNQPQHF. Full variable domain (outside the CDR3, taken from reference TRBV30 and TRBJ1-5): SQTIHQWPATLVQPVGSPLSLECTVEGTSNPNLYWYRQAAGRGLQLLFYSVGIGQISSEVPQNLSASRPQDRQFILSSKKLLLSDSGFYLCAWRSGPNQPQHFGDGTRLSIL.

V and J are TRBV9 and TRBJ1-6; no clear D gene. Deletions cut 4 bases from V and 6 bases from J, with 11 bases between. The CDR3 runs 14 residues. Germline V gene data show CDR1 as SGDLS and CDR2 as YYNGEE. CDR3 bases: TGTGCCAGCAGCCCCCAGGTGACTAATTCACCCCTCCACTTT. Translating it yields CASSPQVTNSPLHF.

This clone is a singleton in its sample. This sequence joins TRBV6-5 and TRBJ2-7; 7 nucleotides match TRBD1. CDR1 is MNHEY and CDR2 is SVGAGI in the germline V gene. V trimming: 7 bases; J trimming: 2 bases; junction bases outside the gene matches: 2. This CDR3 is built from 12 residues. As DNA, the CDR3 is TGTGCCAGCAAAGACAGGGCCTACGAGCAGTACGTC. Protein product: CASKDRAYEQYV.

This chain links TRBV5-1 with TRBJ2-1, with TRBD2 identical over 8 bases. Germline values: CDR1 SGHRS, CDR2 YFSETQ. The J segment lost 0 bases and the V segment lost 4 bases, leaving 0 bases of the junction unmatched. The CDR3 length is 14 residues. Written as DNA, the CDR3 is TGCGCCAGCAGCGCGGGAGGCTCCTACAATGAGCAGTTCTTC. Translated: CASSAGGSYNEQFF.

This clone was observed once. The chain is built from TRBV5-1 and TRBJ1-2; weak D call: TRBD1 (6 bases). This CDR3 is 14 amino acids long. Trimming shortened V by 5 bases and J by 6 bases, and 17 bases separated the two germline ends. The germline V gene has CDR1 SGHRS and CDR2 YFSETQ. The CDR3 spells CASSPRGFGHGYTF. The CDR3 bases are TGCGCCAGCAGTCCCAGGGGTTTTGGACATGGCTACACCTTC.